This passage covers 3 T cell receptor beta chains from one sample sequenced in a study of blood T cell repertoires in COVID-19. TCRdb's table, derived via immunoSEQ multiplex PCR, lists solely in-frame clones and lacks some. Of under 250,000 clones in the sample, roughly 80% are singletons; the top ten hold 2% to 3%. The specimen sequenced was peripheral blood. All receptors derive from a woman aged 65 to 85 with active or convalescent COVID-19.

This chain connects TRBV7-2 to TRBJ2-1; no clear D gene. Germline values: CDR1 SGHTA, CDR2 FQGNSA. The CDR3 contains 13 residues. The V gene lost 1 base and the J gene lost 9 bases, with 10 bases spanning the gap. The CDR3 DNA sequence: TGTGCCAGCAGCTTAGGCTTTGGGCGTGAGCAGTTCTTC. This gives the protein CASSLGFGREQFF. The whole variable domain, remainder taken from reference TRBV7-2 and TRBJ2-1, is GAGVSQSPSNKVTEKGKDVELRCDPISGHTALYWYRQSLGQGLEFLIYFQGNSAPDKSGLPSDRFSAERTGGSVSTLTIQRTQQEDSAVYLCASSLGFGREQFFGPGTRLTVL.

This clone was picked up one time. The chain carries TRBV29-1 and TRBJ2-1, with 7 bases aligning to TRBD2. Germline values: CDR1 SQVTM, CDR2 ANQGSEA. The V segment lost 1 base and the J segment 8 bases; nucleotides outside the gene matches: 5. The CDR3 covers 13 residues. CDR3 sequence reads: CSVEGEGVDEQFF. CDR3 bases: TGCAGCGTTGAAGGGGAGGGTGTGGATGAGCAGTTCTTC.

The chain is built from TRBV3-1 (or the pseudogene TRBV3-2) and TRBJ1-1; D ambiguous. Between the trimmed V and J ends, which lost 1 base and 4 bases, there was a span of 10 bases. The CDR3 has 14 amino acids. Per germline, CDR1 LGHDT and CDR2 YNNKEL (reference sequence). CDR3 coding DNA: TGTGCCAGCAGCCAAGTGCGGGAAGGCACTGAAGCTTTCTTT. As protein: CASSQVREGTEAFF.